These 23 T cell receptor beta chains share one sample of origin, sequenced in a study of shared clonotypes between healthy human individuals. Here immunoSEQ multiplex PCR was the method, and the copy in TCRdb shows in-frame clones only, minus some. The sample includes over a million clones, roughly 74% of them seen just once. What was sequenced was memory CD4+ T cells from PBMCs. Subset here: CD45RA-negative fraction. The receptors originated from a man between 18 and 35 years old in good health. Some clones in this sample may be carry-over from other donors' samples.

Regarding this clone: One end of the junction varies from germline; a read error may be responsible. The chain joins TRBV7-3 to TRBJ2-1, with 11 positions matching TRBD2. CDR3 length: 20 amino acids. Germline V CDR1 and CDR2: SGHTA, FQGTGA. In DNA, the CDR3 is TGTGCCAGCAGCTCAAGGGGGACTAGCGGCATCTTTGGGTCCTACAATGAGCGGTTCTTC. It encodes CASSSRGTSGIFGSYNERFF.

CDR3 DNA sequence: TGTGCCAGCAGTTGGGCAGTCTTTGGCTATGGCTACACCTTC. Its protein product is CASSWAVFGYGYTF. The chain couples TRBV6-5 to TRBJ1-2, with no clear D. From germline, CDR1 is MNHEY and CDR2 SVGAGI. Trimming left V 4 bases short and J 4 bases short, with 13 bases between. The CDR3 length is 14 residues.

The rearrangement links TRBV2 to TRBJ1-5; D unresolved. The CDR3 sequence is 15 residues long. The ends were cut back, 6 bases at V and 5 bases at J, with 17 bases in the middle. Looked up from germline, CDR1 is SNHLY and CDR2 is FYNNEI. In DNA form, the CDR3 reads TGTGCCAGCAGCCGACGGGCCAGCGGGGATCAGCCCCAGCATTTT. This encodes CASSRRASGDQPQHF.

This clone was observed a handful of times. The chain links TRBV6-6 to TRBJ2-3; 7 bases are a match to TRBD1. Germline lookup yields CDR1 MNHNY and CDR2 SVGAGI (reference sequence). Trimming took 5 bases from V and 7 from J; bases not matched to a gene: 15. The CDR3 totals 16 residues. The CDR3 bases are TGTGCCAGCAGTCCCGACAGGGTCTCTCCTAAGCATACGCAGTATTTT. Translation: CASSPDRVSPKHTQYF.

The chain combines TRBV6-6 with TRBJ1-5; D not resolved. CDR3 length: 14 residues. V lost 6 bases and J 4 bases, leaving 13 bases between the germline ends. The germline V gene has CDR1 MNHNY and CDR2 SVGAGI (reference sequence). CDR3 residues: CASRPWGGNQPQHF. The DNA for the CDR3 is TGTGCCAGCAGGCCGTGGGGAGGTAATCAGCCCCAGCATTTT.

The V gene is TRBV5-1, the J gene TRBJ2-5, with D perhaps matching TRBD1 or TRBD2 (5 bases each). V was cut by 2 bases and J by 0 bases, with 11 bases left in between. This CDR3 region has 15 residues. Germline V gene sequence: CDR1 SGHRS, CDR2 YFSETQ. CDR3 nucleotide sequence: TGCGCCAGCAGCTTCCTGGTGGGACACCAAGAGACCCAGTACTTC. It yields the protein CASSFLVGHQETQYF.

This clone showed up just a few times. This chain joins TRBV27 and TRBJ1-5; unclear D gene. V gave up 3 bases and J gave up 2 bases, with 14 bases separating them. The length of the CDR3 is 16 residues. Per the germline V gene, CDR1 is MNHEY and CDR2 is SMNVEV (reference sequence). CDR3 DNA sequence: TGTGCCAGCAGTTTGTCGGGATCCTACGGCAATCAGCCCCAGCATTTT. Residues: CASSLSGSYGNQPQHF.

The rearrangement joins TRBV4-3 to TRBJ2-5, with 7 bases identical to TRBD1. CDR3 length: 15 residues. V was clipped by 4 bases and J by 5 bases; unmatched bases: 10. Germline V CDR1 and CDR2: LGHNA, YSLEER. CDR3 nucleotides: TGCGCCAGCAGCCCCACGGGACAGTCTCGGGAGACCCAGTACTTC. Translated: CASSPTGQSRETQYF.

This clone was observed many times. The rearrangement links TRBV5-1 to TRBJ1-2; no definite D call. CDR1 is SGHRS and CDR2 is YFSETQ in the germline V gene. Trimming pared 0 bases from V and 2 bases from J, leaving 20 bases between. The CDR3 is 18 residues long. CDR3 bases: TGCGCCAGCAGCTTGGCCGGTTCTGTAGGACTCACGAACTATGGCTACACCTTC. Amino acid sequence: CASSLAGSVGLTNYGYTF. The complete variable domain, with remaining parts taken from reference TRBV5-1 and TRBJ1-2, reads KAGVTQTPRYLIKTRGQQVTLSCSPISGHRSVSWYQQTPGQGLQFLFEYFSETQRNKGNFPGRFSGRQFSNSRSEMNVSTLELGDSALYLCASSLAGSVGLTNYGYTFGSGTRLTVV.

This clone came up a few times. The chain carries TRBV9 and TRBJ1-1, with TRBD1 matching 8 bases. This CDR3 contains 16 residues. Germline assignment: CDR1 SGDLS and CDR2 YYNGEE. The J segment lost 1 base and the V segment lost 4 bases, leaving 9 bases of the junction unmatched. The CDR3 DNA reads TGTGCCAGCAGCTCGAACAGGGGGACGGAGAACACTGAAGCTTTCTTT. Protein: CASSSNRGTENTEAFF. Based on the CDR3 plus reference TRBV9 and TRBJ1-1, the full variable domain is DSGVTQTPKHLITATGQRVTLRCSPRSGDLSVYWYQQSLDQGLQFLIQYYNGEERAKGNILERFSAQQFPDLHSELNLSSLELGDSALYFCASSSNRGTENTEAFFGQGTRLTVV.

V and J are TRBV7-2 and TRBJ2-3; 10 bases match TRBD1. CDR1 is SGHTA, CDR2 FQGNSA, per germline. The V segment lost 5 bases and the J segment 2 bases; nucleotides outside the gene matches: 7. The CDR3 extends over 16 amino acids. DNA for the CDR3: TGTGCCAGCAGCCAAGGGACAGGGGTTCTCACAGATACGCAGTATTTT. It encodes CASSQGTGVLTDTQYF.

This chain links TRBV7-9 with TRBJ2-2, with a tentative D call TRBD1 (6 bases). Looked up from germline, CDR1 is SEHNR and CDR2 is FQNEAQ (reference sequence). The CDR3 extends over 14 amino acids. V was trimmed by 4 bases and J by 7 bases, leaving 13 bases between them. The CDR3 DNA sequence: TGTGCCAGCAGCTCAACAGGGTACGGCGGGGAGCTGTTTTTT. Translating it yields CASSSTGYGGELFF. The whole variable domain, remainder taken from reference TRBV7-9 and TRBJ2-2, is DTGVSQNPRHKITKRGQNVTFRCDPISEHNRLYWYRQTLGQGPEFLTYFQNEAQLEKSRLLSDRFSAERPKGSFSTLEIQRTEQGDSAMYLCASSSTGYGGELFFGEGSRLTVL.

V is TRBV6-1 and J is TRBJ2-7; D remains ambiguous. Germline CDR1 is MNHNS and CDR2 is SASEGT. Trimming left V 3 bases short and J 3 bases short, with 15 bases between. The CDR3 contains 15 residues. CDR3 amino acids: CASSDFLRAFYEQYF. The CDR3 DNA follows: TGTGCCAGCAGTGATTTCCTTCGGGCGTTCTACGAGCAGTACTTC.

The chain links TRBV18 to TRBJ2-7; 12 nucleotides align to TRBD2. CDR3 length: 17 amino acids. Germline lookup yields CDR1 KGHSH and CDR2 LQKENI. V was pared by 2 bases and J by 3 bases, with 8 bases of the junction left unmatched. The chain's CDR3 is CASSPNGGLAGFYEQYF. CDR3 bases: TGTGCCAGCTCACCAAACGGTGGACTAGCGGGGTTCTACGAGCAGTACTTC.

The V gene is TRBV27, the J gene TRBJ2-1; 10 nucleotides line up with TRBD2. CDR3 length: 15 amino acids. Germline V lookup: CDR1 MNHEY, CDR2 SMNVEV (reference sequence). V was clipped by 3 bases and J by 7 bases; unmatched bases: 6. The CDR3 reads CASSFLLAGNNEQFF. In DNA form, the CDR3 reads TGTGCCAGCAGTTTTTTACTAGCGGGAAATAATGAGCAGTTCTTC.

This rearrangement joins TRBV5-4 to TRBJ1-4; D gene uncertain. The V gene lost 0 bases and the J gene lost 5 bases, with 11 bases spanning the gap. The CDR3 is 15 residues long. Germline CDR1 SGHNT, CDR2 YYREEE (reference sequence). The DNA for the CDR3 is TGTGCCAGCAGCTTGGCCACGACCAAAAATGAAAAACTGTTTTTT. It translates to CASSLATTKNEKLFF.

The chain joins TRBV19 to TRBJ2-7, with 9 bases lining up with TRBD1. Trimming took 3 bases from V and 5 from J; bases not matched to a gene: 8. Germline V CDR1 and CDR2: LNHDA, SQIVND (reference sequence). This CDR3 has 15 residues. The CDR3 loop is CASSMTGTGINEQYF. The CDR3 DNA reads TGTGCCAGTAGTATGACCGGGACAGGGATAAACGAGCAGTACTTC.

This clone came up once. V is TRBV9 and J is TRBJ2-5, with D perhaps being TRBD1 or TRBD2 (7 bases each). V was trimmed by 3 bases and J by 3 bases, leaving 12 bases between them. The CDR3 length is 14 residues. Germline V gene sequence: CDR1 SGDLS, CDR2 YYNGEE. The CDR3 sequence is CASSATGREETQYF. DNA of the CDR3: TGTGCCAGCAGCGCGACAGGGAGGGAAGAGACCCAGTACTTC.

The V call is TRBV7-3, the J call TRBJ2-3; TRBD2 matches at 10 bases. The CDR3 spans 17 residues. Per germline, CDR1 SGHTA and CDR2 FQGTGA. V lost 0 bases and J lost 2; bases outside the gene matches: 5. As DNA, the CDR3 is TGTGCCAGCAGCTTAACTCGACTAGCGGGCCTCACAGATACGCAGTATTTT. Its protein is CASSLTRLAGLTDTQYF.

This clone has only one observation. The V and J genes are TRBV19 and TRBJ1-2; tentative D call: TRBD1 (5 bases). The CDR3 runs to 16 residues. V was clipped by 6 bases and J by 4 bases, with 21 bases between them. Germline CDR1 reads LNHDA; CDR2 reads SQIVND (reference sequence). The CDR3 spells CASSTPGQTDPYGYTF. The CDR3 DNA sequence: TGTGCCAGTAGCACCCCGGGGCAGACGGACCCCTATGGCTACACCTTC.

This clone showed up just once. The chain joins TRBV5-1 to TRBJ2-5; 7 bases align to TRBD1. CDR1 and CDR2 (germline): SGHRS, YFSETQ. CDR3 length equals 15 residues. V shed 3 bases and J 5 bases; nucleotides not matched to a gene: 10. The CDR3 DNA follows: TGCGCCAGCAGCTCAGCTCCGGGACAGATCGAGACCCAGTACTTC. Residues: CASSSAPGQIETQYF.

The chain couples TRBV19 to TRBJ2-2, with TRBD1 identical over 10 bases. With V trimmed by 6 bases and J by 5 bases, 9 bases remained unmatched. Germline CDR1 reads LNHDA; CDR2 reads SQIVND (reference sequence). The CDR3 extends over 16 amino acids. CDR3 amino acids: CASSPIGTGDTGELFF. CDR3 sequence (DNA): TGTGCCAGTAGCCCAATAGGGACAGGGGATACCGGGGAGCTGTTTTTT.

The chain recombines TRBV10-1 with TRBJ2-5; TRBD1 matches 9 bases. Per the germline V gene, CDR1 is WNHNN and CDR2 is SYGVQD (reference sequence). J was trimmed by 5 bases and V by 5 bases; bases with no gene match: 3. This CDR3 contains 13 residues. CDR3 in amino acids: CASSRDREETQYF. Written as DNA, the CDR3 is TGCGCCAGCAGTAGGGACAGGGAGGAGACCCAGTACTTC.